One and the same sample provided the 26 T cell receptor beta chains below, sequenced in a study of regulatory T cells in long-lasting Graves disease. Researchers made TCR beta libraries by using iRepertoire HTBI primers and running Arm-PCR on CDR3 regions. One entry per CDR3 protein, called by TCRdb with MiXCR from the multiplex PCR reads. The sample holds around 450,000 distinct CDR3 sequences, 20% to 25% seen once. Documented time point: persistent/refractory GD, antithyroid drugs over 5 years with positive TRAb. Following extraction of RNA from PBMCs, that RNA was used to make the TCR library. The sequences come from peripheral blood mononuclear cells (PBMCs), collected when the disease was refractory, from a patient treated with antithyroid drugs. These receptors originate from a female donor with Graves disease.

The V and J genes are TRBV7-9 and TRBJ2-5; TRBD2 matches 11 bases. The CDR3 extends over 16 amino acids. Germline lookup yields CDR1 SEHNR and CDR2 FQNEAQ (reference sequence). With V trimmed by 0 bases and J by 4 bases, 4 bases remained unmatched. The CDR3 region is CASSLAVGLAGETQYF. As DNA, the CDR3 is TGTGCCAGCAGCTTAGCGGTCGGACTAGCGGGAGAGACCCAGTACTTC.

Only a few counts were recorded for this clonotype. The chain uses TRBV19 and TRBJ1-5; D remains unclear. Germline CDR1 is LNHDA and CDR2 is SQIVND (reference sequence). Trimming removed 2 bases from V and 2 bases from J, with 13 bases in between. This CDR3 has 16 residues. The CDR3 nucleotides are TGTGCCAGTAGTATATCATGGGAGGGTGGCAATCAGCCCCAGCATTTT. This translates into CASSISWEGGNQPQHF.

This clonotype has only a few counts. The V gene is TRBV3-1, the J gene TRBJ1-2, with D possibly TRBD1 on 5 matching bases. This CDR3 spans 15 amino acids. The germline V and J ends were trimmed by 0 bases and 2 bases, with 10 bases remaining between them. Germline loops: CDR1 LGHDT, CDR2 YNNKEL (reference sequence). As DNA, the CDR3 is TGTGCCAGCAGCCAAGACCGGGGACTGAACTATGGCTACACCTTC. It is translated as CASSQDRGLNYGYTF.

Worth noting for this clonotype: A far larger clone is only one base removed, so a read error is likely. This chain connects TRBV6-2 or TRBV6-3 to TRBJ1-4; no firm D call. This CDR3 has 14 residues. Germline V gene sequence: CDR1 MNHEY, CDR2 SVGEGT. The CDR3 DNA follows: TGTGCCATCAGTGAAGGGATCGACTATGAAAAACTGTTTTTT. The encoded protein is CAISEGIDYEKLFF.

This clonotype was seen many times. The V call is TRBV12-3 or TRBV12-4, the J call TRBJ2-1; D not resolved. The CDR3 spans 14 residues. The V end was cut by 5 bases, the J end by 6 bases, with 14 bases between. CDR3 coding DNA: TGTGCCAGCAGTCCTATGCACTGGACCAATGAGCAGTTCTTC. Amino acid sequence: CASSPMHWTNEQFF.

The table lists this clonotype with many counts. This chain uses TRBV7-2 with TRBJ2-5, with 7 bases aligning to TRBD1. CDR1 is SGHTA and CDR2 is FQGNSA in the germline V gene. V shed 0 bases, J shed 2 bases, and the junction held 3 bases outside the gene matches. The CDR3 totals 15 residues. The CDR3 loop is CASSLARGKQETQYF. The DNA of the CDR3 is TGTGCCAGCAGCTTAGCCAGGGGGAAGCAAGAGACCCAGTACTTC.

This clonotype was seen a few times. The chain employs TRBV2 and TRBJ1-2, with D unresolved. The V and J ends lost 3 bases and 4 bases respectively, with 9 bases between them. Germline V gene lookup returns CDR1 SNHLY and CDR2 FYNNEI. The CDR3 is 13 residues long. As DNA, the CDR3 is TGTGCCAGCAGTGATTCTCTGCTCTATGGCTACACCTTC. Translated: CASSDSLLYGYTF.

CDR3 sequence (DNA): TGCAGTGCTAGAGAGGGAGGGGGAAATCAGCCCCAGCATTTT. Encoded protein: CSAREGGGNQPQHF. The chain carries TRBV20-1 and TRBJ1-5; a possible D gene is TRBD1 (6 bases). The CDR3 covers 14 residues. V lost 0 bases, J lost 4 bases, and 10 bases lay in between. Germline CDR1 DFQATT, CDR2 SNEGSKA (reference sequence).

At least ten counts were recorded for this clonotype. The gene calls are TRBV2 and TRBJ1-1; the D is unclear. Germline CDR1 reads SNHLY; CDR2 reads FYNNEI. Trimming pared 0 bases from V and 4 bases from J, leaving 12 bases between. The CDR3 contains 15 residues. CDR3 sequence (DNA): TGTGCCAGCAGTGAAGCGTTTGGAAACCCCACTGAAGCTTTCTTT. Protein: CASSEAFGNPTEAFF.

This clonotype turned up a few times. V and J are TRBV4-3 and TRBJ2-7, with no clear D. Germline V gene sequence: CDR1 LGHNA, CDR2 YSLEER. V was cut by 1 base and J by 1 base, with 8 bases left in between. The CDR3 is 14 residues long. The CDR3 reads CASSQVSDSYEQYF. Here the CDR3 DNA reads TGCGCCAGCAGCCAAGTCTCAGATTCCTACGAGCAGTACTTC.

This clonotype was detected many times. CDR3 region: CASSPSTDSTNEKLFF. The DNA for the CDR3 is TGTGCCAGCAGTCCTTCGACGGATTCAACTAATGAAAAACTGTTTTTT. The chain joins TRBV27 to TRBJ1-4, with D hard to call. This CDR3 has 16 residues. Trimming removed 5 bases from V and 0 bases from J, with 13 bases in between. The germline V gene has CDR1 MNHEY and CDR2 SMNVEV (reference sequence).

This chain links TRBV29-1 with TRBJ1-1; D gene ambiguous. Trimming left V 6 bases short and J 8 bases short, with 10 bases between. The CDR3 spans 10 residues. CDR1 is SQVTM and CDR2 is ANQGSEA in the germline V gene. This chain's CDR3 is CSVAESEAFF. The CDR3 region has the DNA TGCAGCGTGGCGGAGTCGGAAGCTTTCTTT.

V and J are TRBV5-1 and TRBJ2-7; TRBD1 aligns across 10 bases. The CDR3 loop spans 17 amino acids. In germline, CDR1 is SGHRS, CDR2 YFSETQ. V gave up 3 bases and J gave up 5 bases; unmatched junction bases: 14. CDR3 sequence: CASSSRTPRDRGHEQYF. The CDR3 nucleotides read TGCGCCAGCAGCTCCCGCACACCTCGGGACAGGGGCCACGAGCAGTACTTC.

To note about this clonotype: One base away lies a much larger clone, so this may be a sequencing read error. Since no conserved phenylalanine or tryptophan closes the CDR3, a read error is the likely cause. The chain links TRBV19 to TRBJ1-5; 9 nucleotides agree with TRBD1. This CDR3 has 15 amino acids. Germline V gives CDR1 LNHDA, CDR2 SQIVND (reference sequence). V lost 4 bases, J lost 3 bases, and 4 bases stayed unmatched. CDR3 region: CASSRGTGINQPQHL. The CDR3 nucleotides read TGTGCCAGTAGTAGAGGGACAGGGATCAATCAGCCCCAGCATCTT.

Only a few counts were recorded for this clonotype. The CDR3 nucleotides are TGTGCCAGCAGCTCCTTCGGACAGGGATCGAGCTCTGGGGCCAACGTCCTGACTTTC. Translated: CASSSFGQGSSSGANVLTF. The V gene is TRBV11-2, the J gene TRBJ2-6; 8 bases align to TRBD1. Germline lookup yields CDR1 SGHAT and CDR2 FQNNGV. V was clipped by 4 bases and J by 0 bases; unmatched bases: 11. The CDR3 extends over 19 amino acids.

This clonotype was seen ten or more times. V gene TRBV2 combines with J gene TRBJ2-2; D uncertain. V was pared by 3 bases and J by 0 bases, with 8 bases between. CDR1 is SNHLY, CDR2 FYNNEI, per germline. This CDR3 has 15 residues. The CDR3 here is CASSEWQTNTGELFF. CDR3 bases: TGTGCCAGCAGTGAGTGGCAGACGAACACCGGGGAGCTGTTTTTT.

This clonotype was detected only a few times. This sequence joins TRBV7-9 and TRBJ1-4; D is ambiguous. Germline V gene data show CDR1 as SEHNR and CDR2 as FQNEAQ (reference sequence). The V gene lost 3 bases and the J gene lost 7 bases, with 9 bases spanning the gap. This CDR3 comprises 13 residues. CDR3 sequence (DNA): TGTGCCAGCAGCTTGAACAGCGGTGAAAAACTGTTTTTT. Protein product: CASSLNSGEKLFF.

This clonotype was counted at least ten times. This rearrangement joins TRBV27 to TRBJ2-6; D is unclear. V dropped 6 bases and J dropped 0 bases, with 15 bases sitting between them. The length of the CDR3 is 17 residues. Germline CDR1 reads MNHEY; CDR2 reads SMNVEV (reference sequence). The CDR3 coding sequence is TGTGCCAGCAGAAGAACAAGGGTGGGCTCTGGGGCCAACGTCCTGACTTTC. Amino acid sequence: CASRRTRVGSGANVLTF.

There are many counts of this clonotype. The chain uses TRBV28 and TRBJ1-4; D ambiguous. The CDR3 totals 14 residues. The V end was cut by 2 bases, the J end by 4 bases, with 8 bases between. Germline CDR1 is MDHEN and CDR2 is SYDVKM. The CDR3 sequence is CASSLMIRNEKLFF. CDR3 coding DNA: TGTGCCAGCAGTTTAATGATCCGTAATGAAAAACTGTTTTTT.

DNA for the CDR3: TGTGCCAGCAGGGGACAGGGGTTGAACACCGGGGAGCTGTTTTTT. It encodes CASRGQGLNTGELFF. The chain carries TRBV2 and TRBJ2-2, with TRBD1 identical over 10 bases. V lost 6 bases to trimming and J lost 1 base; unmatched junction nucleotides: 2. This CDR3 region has 15 residues. Germline V lookup: CDR1 SNHLY, CDR2 FYNNEI. The variable domain in full, with the rest retrieved from reference TRBV2 and TRBJ2-2, is EPEVTQTPSHQVTQMGQEVILRCVPISNHLYFYWYRQILGQKVEFLVSFYNNEISEKSEIFDDQFSVERPDGSNFTLKIRSTKLEDSAMYFCASRGQGLNTGELFFGEGSRLTVL.

The V and J genes are TRBV5-1 and TRBJ2-7; D uncertain. The CDR3 has 14 residues. Germline V gene lookup returns CDR1 SGHRS and CDR2 YFSETQ. V was cut by 2 bases and J by 6 bases, with 15 bases left in between. The DNA of the CDR3 is TGCGCCAGCAGCTTAGACAAGGGTTCCGCCGAGCAGTACTTC. It is translated as CASSLDKGSAEQYF. The complete variable domain, with remaining parts taken from reference TRBV5-1 and TRBJ2-7, reads KAGVTQTPRYLIKTRGQQVTLSCSPISGHRSVSWYQQTPGQGLQFLFEYFSETQRNKGNFPGRFSGRQFSNSRSEMNVSTLELGDSALYLCASSLDKGSAEQYFGPGTRLTVT.

This clonotype has more than one count but fewer than ten. The chain links TRBV27 to TRBJ1-1; perhaps TRBD1 as D (5 bases). The CDR3 has 14 amino acids. V was cut by 6 bases and J by 3 bases, with 14 bases left in between. CDR1 is MNHEY and CDR2 is SMNVEV in the germline V gene (reference sequence). DNA for the CDR3: TGTGCCAGCAGGCTGACCTGGGGGGACACTGAAGCTTTCTTT. It yields the protein CASRLTWGDTEAFF.

The rearrangement uses TRBV11-2 and TRBJ2-2, with D possibly TRBD1 on 5 matching bases. Germline V gene lookup returns CDR1 SGHAT and CDR2 FQNNGV. The CDR3 length is 17 residues. V shed 2 bases and J shed 2 bases, with 15 bases lying between them. The CDR3 region is CASSLSRAELNTGELFF. The CDR3 DNA follows: TGTGCCAGCAGCTTATCCAGGGCAGAACTTAACACCGGGGAGCTGTTTTTT.

This clonotype was seen many times. This chain joins TRBV30 and TRBJ1-5, with D hard to call. The V end lost 2 bases, the J end lost 1 base, and 6 bases lay between the germline ends. The CDR3 is 13 residues long. Germline assignment: CDR1 GTSNPN and CDR2 SVGIG (reference sequence). The CDR3 reads CAWSPLSNQPQHF. The DNA for the CDR3 is TGTGCCTGGAGTCCGCTGAGCAATCAGCCCCAGCATTTT.

The chain links TRBV5-1 to TRBJ2-7; 10 bases are a match to TRBD1. In germline, CDR1 is SGHRS, CDR2 YFSETQ. V shed 3 bases and J 3 bases; nucleotides not matched to a gene: 3. This CDR3 has 14 amino acids. CDR3 sequence: CASSSGTGDYEQYF. The DNA for the CDR3 is TGCGCCAGCAGCTCCGGGACAGGGGACTACGAGCAGTACTTC.

This clonotype was picked up a small number of times. The chain uses TRBV7-2 and TRBJ1-4; TRBD1 matches at 11 bases. The germline V gene has CDR1 SGHTA and CDR2 FQGNSA. This CDR3 comprises 14 residues. Losses at the gene ends were 0 bases for V and 9 bases for J; bases not matched to a gene: 0. CDR3: CASSLADRGQKLFF. The CDR3, as DNA: TGTGCCAGCAGCTTAGCGGACAGGGGGCAAAAACTGTTTTTT.